This T cell receptor beta chain was captured by sequencing in a study of beta chain features in type 1 diabetes. For this clone: Antigen unknown.

Isolated RNA was reverse transcribed in full, so expressed TCRB transcripts were sequenced. This table comes from immunoSEQ multiplex PCR, and its TCRdb copy is limited to in-frame clones, with some not included. This table holds more than 300,000 clones, around 9.6% found once. Staining for CD45RO/CCR7/CD25/CD127/CD95/CD27 allowed sorting of CD4+ naive, central memory, regulatory and stem cell-like memory cells. Overall study findings and caveats: Moderate yet significant TCRB CDR3 shortening was seen in Type 1 diabetes patients in all four CD4+ subsets.

This TCR was recovered from a young man with type 1 diabetes. Sequenced: central memory CD4+ T cells from blood.

The CDR3 nucleotides are TGCGCCAGCAGCCCAAACTACCAAGAGACCCAGTACTTC. This sequence encodes CASSPNYQETQYF. The V gene is TRBV5-1, the J gene TRBJ2-5; D not certain. V was clipped by 4 bases and J by 0 bases, with 7 bases between them. There are 13 residues in the CDR3. CDR1 is SGHRS and CDR2 is YFSETQ in the germline V gene.